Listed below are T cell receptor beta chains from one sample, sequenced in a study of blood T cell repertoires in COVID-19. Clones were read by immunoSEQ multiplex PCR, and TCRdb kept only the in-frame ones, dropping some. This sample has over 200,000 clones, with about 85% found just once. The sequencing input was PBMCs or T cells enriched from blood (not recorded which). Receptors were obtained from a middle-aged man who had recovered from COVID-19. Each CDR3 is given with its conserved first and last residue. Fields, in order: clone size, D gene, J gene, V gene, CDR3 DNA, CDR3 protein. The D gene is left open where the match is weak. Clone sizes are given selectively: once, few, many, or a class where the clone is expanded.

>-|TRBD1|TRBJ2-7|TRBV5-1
TGCGCCAGCAGCGCGGGACAGGGGAACAGGGAGCAGTACTTC
CASSAGQGNREQYF
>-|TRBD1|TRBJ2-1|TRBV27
TGTGCCAGCAGTTTTTATTTAGGGGGCTTATACAATGAGCAGTTCTTC
CASSFYLGGLYNEQFF
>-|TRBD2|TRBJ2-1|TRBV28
TGTGCCAGCTCCGGGACTAGGTACGGTGAGCAGTTCTTC
CASSGTRYGEQFF
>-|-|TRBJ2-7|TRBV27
TGTGCCAGCAGTCTGAACAGGGCCGGCGAGCAGTACTTC
CASSLNRAGEQYF
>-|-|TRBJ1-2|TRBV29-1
TGCAGCGTTGGACAGATGACCAACTATGGCTACACCTTC
CSVGQMTNYGYTF
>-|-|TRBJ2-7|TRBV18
TGTGCCAGCTCACCAGGGACAACGTACGAGCAGTACTTC
CASSPGTTYEQYF
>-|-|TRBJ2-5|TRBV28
TGTGCCAGCAGCCCCGGGAACTTC
CASSPGNF
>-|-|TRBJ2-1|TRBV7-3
TGTGCCAGCAGCTTAATTGTAGGAGACAGCCTCTACAATGAGCAGTTCTTC
CASSLIVGDSLYNEQFF
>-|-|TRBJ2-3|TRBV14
TGTGCCAGCAGCCAAGATCTTGCAGATACGCAGTATTTT
CASSQDLADTQYF
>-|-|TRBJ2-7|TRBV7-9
TGTGCCAGCAGCTCCACCCGGGACACCGCTTTTTTCTTC
CASSSTRDTAFFF
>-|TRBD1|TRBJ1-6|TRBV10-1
TGCGCCAGCAGTTCGGGGGACAGGTATAATTCACCCCTCCACTTT
CASSSGDRYNSPLHF
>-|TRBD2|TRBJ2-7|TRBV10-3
TGTGCCAGTGGGACTAGCGCTACCTACGAGCAGTACTTC
CASGTSATYEQYF
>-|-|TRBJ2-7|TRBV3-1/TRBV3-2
TGTGCCAGCAGCCAAGGAACAGGGCGGAAACAGTCCTACGAGCAGTACTTC
CASSQGTGRKQSYEQYF
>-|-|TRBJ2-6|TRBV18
TGTGCCAGCTCCCAAGCGATATCTGGGGCCAACGTCCTGACTTTC
CASSQAISGANVLTF
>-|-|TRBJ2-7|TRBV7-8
TGTGCCAGCAGCTTAGCACAGCCCCCCTACGAGCAGTACTTC
CASSLAQPPYEQYF
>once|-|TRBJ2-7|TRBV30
TGTGCCTGGGCACAGGGTAGCTACGAGCAGTACTTC
CAWAQGSYEQYF
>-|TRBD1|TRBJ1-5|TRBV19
TGTGCCAGTAGTATACACAGGACAGGGGTGAATCAGCCCCAGCATTTT
CASSIHRTGVNQPQHF